These T cell receptor beta chains were read from a single sample in a study of blood T cell repertoires in COVID-19. Some clones are missing from TCRdb's copy, which holds only in-frame ones; the method was immunoSEQ multiplex PCR. The sample gives hundreds of thousands of clones, roughly 86% of which show up once; about 1.6% is in the top ten. Sequences were obtained from PBMCs or T cells enriched from blood (not recorded which). These receptors were obtained from a woman aged 50 to 60 who had recovered from COVID-19. CDR3s include the opening cysteine and the closing phenylalanine or tryptophan. Each record gives: CDR3 protein, V gene, J gene, CDR3 length.

CAWSPAQGSTEKLFF,TRBV30,TRBJ1-4,15
CAWSSFYGYTF,TRBV30,TRBJ1-2,11
CASSKPGVEKLFF,TRBV6-5,TRBJ1-4,13
CASSSQGVASAEAFF,TRBV6-5,TRBJ1-1,15
CASSLGTGWLYEQYF,TRBV7-2,TRBJ2-7,15
CASSFTGADQPQHF,TRBV28,TRBJ1-5,14
CASSLQENTEAFF,TRBV18,TRBJ1-1,13
CATSRDVGDGYTF,TRBV15,TRBJ1-2,13
CASSLFYSNQPQHF,TRBV5-6,TRBJ1-5,14
CASSEPSGSLTGELFF,TRBV9,TRBJ2-2,16
CATQEGSGISGNTIYF,TRBV15,TRBJ1-3,16
CASGRAYNEQFF,TRBV27,TRBJ2-1,12
CATSDGGRSHEKLFF,TRBV24-1,TRBJ1-4,15
CASGFRRDTEAFF,TRBV6-5,TRBJ1-1,13
CASNLNRGGREQYF,TRBV2,TRBJ2-7,14
CASQRTSGSSYEQYF,TRBV2,TRBJ2-7,15
CASSIDNSGANVLTF,TRBV5-1,TRBJ2-6,15
CASSALGGSYNEQFF,TRBV2,TRBJ2-1,15
CASSSQGYTGELFF,TRBV5-4,TRBJ2-2,14
CASSQGPGRGTDTQYF,TRBV4-1,TRBJ2-3,16
CASSNRDSHNSPLHF,TRBV7-8,TRBJ1-6,15
CASTPTRQGPIPYEQYF,TRBV19,TRBJ2-7,17
CASTQNGRELNEQFF,TRBV7-3,TRBJ2-1,15
CASSLGGTSGTYEQYF,TRBV5-1,TRBJ2-7,16
CASSGWSTGRKTAKNIQYF,TRBV7-9,TRBJ2-4,19
CASGLVTGTEAFF,TRBV12-5,TRBJ1-1,13
CASSVVAGAHNEQFF,TRBV9,TRBJ2-1,15
CASSLVSSVASGANVLTF,TRBV5-5,TRBJ2-6,18
CASSLAVAGYNEQFF,TRBV7-2,TRBJ2-1,15
CASSRRQATNEKLFF,TRBV28,TRBJ1-4,15